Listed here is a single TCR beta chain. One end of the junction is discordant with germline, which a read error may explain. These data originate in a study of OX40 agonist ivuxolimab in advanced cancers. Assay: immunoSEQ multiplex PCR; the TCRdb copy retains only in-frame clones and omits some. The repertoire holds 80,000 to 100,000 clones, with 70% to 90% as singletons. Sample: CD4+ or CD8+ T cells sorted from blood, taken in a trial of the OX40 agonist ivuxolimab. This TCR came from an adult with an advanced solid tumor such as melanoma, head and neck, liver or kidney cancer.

In DNA, the CDR3 is TGTGCTAGCAGCTTAGGGGGAATGCGGGAGACCCAGTACTTC. Residues: CASSLGGMRETQYF. This sequence joins TRBV7-7 and TRBJ2-5; D is possibly TRBD1 (6 bases). Germline V gives CDR1 SSHAT, CDR2 FNYEAQ (reference sequence). The CDR3 consists of 14 residues.